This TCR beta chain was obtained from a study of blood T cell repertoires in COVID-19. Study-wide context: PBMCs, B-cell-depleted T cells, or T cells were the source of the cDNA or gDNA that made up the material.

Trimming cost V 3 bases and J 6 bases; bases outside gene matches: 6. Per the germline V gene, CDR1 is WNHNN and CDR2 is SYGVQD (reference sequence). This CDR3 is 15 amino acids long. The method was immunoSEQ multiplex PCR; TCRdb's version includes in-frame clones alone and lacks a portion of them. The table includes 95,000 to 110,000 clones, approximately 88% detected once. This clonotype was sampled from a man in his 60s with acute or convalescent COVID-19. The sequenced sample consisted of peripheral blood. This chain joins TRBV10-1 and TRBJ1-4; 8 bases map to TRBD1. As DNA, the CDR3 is TGCGCCAGCAGTGATCCCGGGACAGGAGATGAAAAACTGTTTTTT. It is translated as CASSDPGTGDEKLFF.